This TCR beta chain was captured in a study of T cells in Graves' hyperthyroidism and ophthalmopathy (dated by TCRdb to between 2018 and 2020). Regarding the complete study: Peripheral blood samples were taken at initial diagnosis, before any treatment was given. After blood sampling, hyperthyroidism patients were treated with methimazole at a starting dose of 30 mg daily, and ophthalmopathy patients were treated with high-dose intravenous methylprednisolone. The study also compared thyroid tissue and blood T-cell repertoires from roughly 6 Graves' hyperthyroidism patients. The 100 discovery patients were divided at random into training and test sets in a 7:3 ratio. To identify TCR V-J signatures that set the groups apart, the researchers used a discovery cohort of 100 patients, made up of around 40 with Graves' ophthalmopathy and 55 to 65 with stable Graves' hyperthyroidism. Prospective prediction of ophthalmopathy was tested in an independent validation cohort consisting of 18 hyperthyroidism patients and more than 15 patients who later progressed to ophthalmopathy. The paper reports TCR Vbeta CDR3 sequencing of 130 to 150 peripheral blood samples: around 45 ophthalmopathy, 75 to 80 hyperthyroidism and around 17 progressor patients. Points the paper makes about the study in general: In validation, the model predicted progression to ophthalmopathy a median of around 6.5 months before onset, with 65% to 71% sensitivity and almost 75% specificity. No statistical method was used to set the sample size in advance, and investigators knew the group allocation. Most expanded thyroid clonotypes (frequency above 0.001) were also found in blood, which suggests that blood repertoires may mirror thyroid immune responses. In cross-validation, a model built on a 13 V-J signature told ophthalmopathy apart from stable hyperthyroidism with under 90% sensitivity and about 81% specificity, and in testing the same model reached 80%/75%.

Ophthalmopathy patients had moderately to severely active disease, with a Clinical Activity Score of 3 or more, a NOSPECS grade of 4 or more, and a disease duration of less than 3 months. Any patient with an uncontrolled infection, another autoimmune disease, pregnancy or lactation was excluded. Diagnoses were established on the basis of clinical symptoms, serum thyroxine and TRAb, thyroid ultrasound, and orbital computed tomography. PBMCs were separated from under 11 ml of fresh peripheral blood using Ficoll-Paque density gradient centrifugation. Trizol reagent was used to extract total RNA, and RNA quality was then checked on an Agilent 2100 Bioanalyzer. At the junction V is shortened by 1 base and J by 7 bases, with 11 bases in between. From cysteine to phenylalanine, the CDR3 is 14 amino acids long. Solely the CDR3 DNA is kept, with 42 bases framed from the first base. From a lookup of the germline V gene, CDR1 and CDR2 are SGHVS and FQNEAQ.

This clonotype has a count of ten or more. No cognate antigen has been identified for it. No base-level quality is on record; no much larger clone is a single base apart. Amplification of TCR beta CDR3 regions was carried out from RNA transcripts. A first-round RT-PCR of the TCR CDR3 used the HTBI primer set with the Qiagen OneStep RT-PCR kit. Libraries were constructed in a second round of multiplex PCR, after which size selection and purification were performed. Libraries were sequenced paired-end with 100 bp reads on an Illumina HiSeq2000. The original methods were these. SOAPnuke was used to process the raw data, with reads discarded if the reads contained adapters or uncalled bases, had a mean Phred below 15, or lacked an exact constant-primer or identifier match. High-quality paired reads were merged with COPE v1.2.5, and unique nucleotide sequences were defined as clonotypes. Clonotypes were aligned to IMGT TRBV, TRBD and TRBJ reference segments using MiTCR v1.1. Analysis was restricted to V-J combinations with a frequency above 0.0001, which covered 98% to 99.2% of repertoires. A TCS score was defined as the ratio between F50 (clonal expansion) and ExV (chaos), using BLOSUM62-based TCRdist between CDR3 peptides within each V-J. Welch's t-statistics and random forest reduced 514 V-J features to some 14, which were used in a naive Bayes classifier (R e1071). TCRdb reprocessing: public reads trimmed at Q25 with fastp, clones called with MiXCR, in-frame beta chains kept. Rows merge per CDR3 protein into single entries with the most common DNA and genes. It is TCRdb's table, rather than the study itself, that gives the V and J calls and clone size. Present in this sample are about 530,000 distinct CDR3 sequences, 17% of which were seen just once. Approximately 15% of the sample belongs to the ten largest clones.

The sample taken for sequencing was blood. This TCR was recovered from a woman aged 18-30 years with Graves' ophthalmopathy. This chain is built from TRBV7-8 and TRBJ2-1; TRBD2 is a weak D gene call, 6 bases matching. The DNA sequence reads TGTGCCAGCAGCTTAGGTTCTAGCGAGAATGAGCAGTTCTTC. Translated, it reads CASSLGSSENEQFF.